Presented here are 32 T cell receptor beta chains from one specimen sequenced in a study of CD8 T cells in Susac syndrome. Random hexamers were used to reverse transcribe roughly 0.45 to 1 ug of RNA. Each CDR3 protein gets one entry after TCRdb re-called the immunoSEQ multiplex PCR reads with MiXCR. The sample records fewer than 200,000 distinct CDR3 sequences, 85% to 95% being singletons. The source material was CD8+ T cells from PBMCs. These receptors were collected from a human donor with multiple sclerosis.

This clonotype showed up just once. The chain couples TRBV25-1 to TRBJ2-3, with D perhaps assigned TRBD1 or TRBD2 (5 bases each). CDR1 MGHDK and CDR2 SYGVNS come from the germline V gene. V lost 3 bases and J 10 bases, leaving 17 bases between the germline ends. The CDR3 extends over 14 amino acids. The DNA of the CDR3 is TGTGCCAGCAGTGAGTGGAAGGATGGGACCGCGCAGTATTTT. Its protein product is CASSEWKDGTAQYF.

V and J are TRBV7-9 and TRBJ2-2; D is unclear. V lost 9 bases and J 0 bases, leaving 11 bases between the germline ends. Germline assignment: CDR1 SEHNR and CDR2 FQNEAQ (reference sequence). The CDR3 extends over 14 amino acids. In DNA, the CDR3 is TGTGCCAGTGAGGACGGCCCGAACACCGGGGAGCTGTTTTTT. The encoded protein is CASEDGPNTGELFF.

The chain is built from TRBV3-1 and TRBJ2-7; no reliable D call. V gave up 0 bases and J gave up 2 bases, with 11 bases separating them. The CDR3 is made up of 15 amino acids. Germline CDR1 LGHDT, CDR2 YNNKEL (reference sequence). CDR3 DNA sequence: TGTGCCAGCAGCCAAGACAGATCTCCCCCCTACGAGCAGTACTTC. Protein: CASSQDRSPPYEQYF.

V gene TRBV7-9 combines with J gene TRBJ1-4; D call uncertain. There are 12 residues in the CDR3. CDR1 and CDR2 (germline): SEHNR, FQNEAQ (reference sequence). Trimming took 5 bases from V and 6 from J, leaving 7 bases between them. The CDR3 reads CASSGLDEKLFF. The CDR3 nucleotides are TGTGCCAGCAGCGGCCTCGATGAAAAACTGTTTTTT.

The chain employs TRBV30 and TRBJ2-1, with unresolved D. The germline V gene has CDR1 GTSNPN and CDR2 SVGIG (reference sequence). Trimming cost V 2 bases and J 7 bases, with 3 bases left between them. The CDR3 length is 10 residues. The CDR3 loop reads CAWSKNEQFF. CDR3 nucleotide sequence: TGTGCCTGGAGTAAGAATGAGCAGTTCTTC.

The rearrangement uses TRBV20-1 and TRBJ1-2, with a tentative D call TRBD1 (6 bases). From germline, CDR1 is DFQATT and CDR2 SNEGSKA (reference sequence). The CDR3 runs 13 residues. V was clipped by 5 bases and J by 8 bases, with 18 bases between them. CDR3 amino acids: CSARQHRAEGYTF. The CDR3 DNA reads as TGCAGTGCTCGCCAGCACAGGGCTGAGGGCTACACCTTC.

The gene calls are TRBV9 and TRBJ2-7; D is uncertain. Trimming took off 5 bases at V and 2 bases at J, with 17 bases between the two ends. The CDR3 has 15 residues. CDR1 and CDR2 (germline): SGDLS, YYNGEE. The CDR3 sequence is CASRVSPLVPYEQYF. The CDR3 DNA sequence: TGTGCCAGCAGAGTATCCCCTCTAGTTCCCTACGAGCAGTACTTC.

V gene TRBV7-9 combines with J gene TRBJ2-1; 13 bases align to TRBD2. The length of the CDR3 is 17 residues. The germline gives CDR1 SEHNR, CDR2 FQNEAQ (reference sequence). V shed 5 bases and J 0 bases; nucleotides not matched to a gene: 4. The CDR3 bases are TGTGCCAGCAGCGGGACTAGCGGGATAAGCTCCTACAATGAGCAGTTCTTC. It encodes CASSGTSGISSYNEQFF.

The chain is built from TRBV5-1 and TRBJ1-1; possible D gene TRBD1, 5 bases. This CDR3 region has 11 residues. Germline CDR1 reads SGHRS; CDR2 reads YFSETQ. The V gene lost 5 bases and the J gene lost 7 bases, with 9 bases spanning the gap. CDR3 coding DNA: TGCGCCAGCAGACTGGGGGGTGAAGCTTTCTTT. Protein product: CASRLGGEAFF.

The chain combines TRBV27 with TRBJ2-7; D call uncertain. CDR1 and CDR2 (germline): MNHEY, SMNVEV (reference sequence). The CDR3 runs 11 residues. V gave up 0 bases and J gave up 9 bases, with 6 bases separating them. The CDR3 is CASSLSNRQYF. CDR3 DNA: TGTGCCAGCAGTTTATCGAATAGGCAGTACTTC.

The chain couples TRBV4-1 to TRBJ2-2; 14 nucleotides line up with TRBD2. This CDR3 has 16 residues. Germline CDR1 MGHRA, CDR2 YSYEKL. V was pared by 4 bases and J by 6 bases, with 4 bases of the junction left unmatched. Here the CDR3 DNA reads TGCGCCAGCAGCCTGGGACTAGCGGGAGCCTCCGGGGAGCTGTTTTTT. Residues: CASSLGLAGASGELFF.

The gene calls are TRBV10-3 and TRBJ2-1, with TRBD1 identical over 11 bases. CDR3 length equals 14 residues. Trimming at V came to 3 bases and at J to 9 bases, leaving 4 bases not matched to a gene. Germline values: CDR1 ENHRY, CDR2 SYGVKD. Written as DNA, the CDR3 is TGTGCCATCAGTGACCCCGGGACAGGGGGTGAGCAGTTCTTC. Amino acids: CAISDPGTGGEQFF.

This clonotype was seen a few times. The chain links TRBV29-1 to TRBJ1-2; D is perhaps TRBD1 (5 bases). The CDR3 is 13 amino acids. The V end was cut by 7 bases, the J end by 4 bases, with 16 bases between. Germline values: CDR1 SQVTM, CDR2 ANQGSEA. The CDR3 DNA reads as TGCAGCGCCGAGGGGCCGAATCCCTATGGCTACACCTTC. Its translation is CSAEGPNPYGYTF.

This clonotype is a singleton in its sample. The chain has TRBV9 and TRBJ2-7; TRBD1 aligns across 8 bases. The V gene's germline CDR1 is SGDLS and CDR2 YYNGEE. The CDR3 is 13 residues long. V gave up 3 bases and J gave up 6 bases; unmatched junction bases: 5. Here the CDR3 DNA reads TGTGCCAGCAGCGCAGGACAGGGATCCGAGCAGTACTTC. Its translation is CASSAGQGSEQYF. The full variable domain, in which reference TRBV9 and TRBJ2-7 provide the parts outside the CDR3, is DSGVTQTPKHLITATGQRVTLRCSPRSGDLSVYWYQQSLDQGLQFLIQYYNGEERAKGNILERFSAQQFPDLHSELNLSSLELGDSALYFCASSAGQGSEQYFGPGTRLTVT.

This chain connects TRBV28 to TRBJ2-2, with D possibly being TRBD1 or TRBD2 (5 bases each). Germline V gene sequence: CDR1 MDHEN, CDR2 SYDVKM. The V end lost 5 bases, the J end lost 4 bases, and 17 bases lay between the germline ends. This CDR3 has 16 residues. The CDR3: CASSPPAGSGTGELFF. The DNA of the CDR3 is TGTGCCAGCAGTCCCCCAGCAGGGAGCGGCACCGGGGAGCTGTTTTTT.

The genes are TRBV6-6 and TRBJ2-1, with D perhaps matching TRBD2 (5 bases). The CDR3 sequence is 13 residues long. In germline, CDR1 is MNHNY, CDR2 SVGAGI (reference sequence). Trimming took 5 bases from V and 7 from J, leaving 12 bases between them. CDR3 protein: CASSLGSTNEQFF. The CDR3 DNA follows: TGTGCCAGCAGTCTAGGGAGTACGAATGAGCAGTTCTTC.

This chain uses TRBV20-1 with TRBJ1-1; possibly TRBD1 for D (5 bases). Germline V gene sequence: CDR1 DFQATT, CDR2 SNEGSKA (reference sequence). Between the trimmed V and J ends, which lost 7 bases and 0 bases, there was a span of 15 bases. This CDR3 has 14 amino acids. The CDR3 reads CSVPPGPMNTEAFF. CDR3 bases: TGCAGTGTTCCTCCGGGGCCGATGAACACTGAAGCTTTCTTT.

This rearrangement joins TRBV27 to TRBJ1-1; no reliable D call. Trimming stripped 8 bases from V and 4 bases from J, with 14 bases between. Germline CDR1 MNHEY, CDR2 SMNVEV (reference sequence). The CDR3 sequence is 13 residues long. The CDR3 nucleotides read TGTGCCAGCGCTCCGTCGGTCGGCACTGAAGCTTTCTTT. This gives the protein CASAPSVGTEAFF.

A single count supports this clonotype. The rearrangement links TRBV11-2 to TRBJ2-3; 9 positions match TRBD2. Germline loops: CDR1 SGHAT, CDR2 FQNNGV. V shed 4 bases and J 5 bases; nucleotides not matched to a gene: 16. The CDR3 spans 18 residues. DNA for the CDR3: TGTGCCAGCAGCTCCCACGGGGGCCCTTTAGCGGGGGTAGATACGCAGTATTTT. It codes for CASSSHGGPLAGVDTQYF.

This chain uses TRBV11-2 with TRBJ2-3; tentatively, D is TRBD2 (5 bases). Trimming took off 5 bases at V and 5 bases at J, with 14 bases between the two ends. This CDR3 spans 14 amino acids. CDR1 is SGHAT, CDR2 FQNNGV, per germline. CDR3 region: CASSGPSNRDTQYF. The CDR3 region has the DNA TGTGCCAGCAGCGGGCCTAGCAACAGAGATACGCAGTATTTT. Full variable domain (remainder filled in from reference TRBV11-2 and TRBJ2-3): EAGVAQSPRYKIIEKRQSVAFWCNPISGHATLYWYQQILGQGPKLLIQFQNNGVVDDSQLPKDRFSAERLKGVDSTLKIQPAKLEDSAVYLCASSGPSNRDTQYFGPGTRLTVL.

The chain couples TRBV24-1 to TRBJ1-1; TRBD1 matches 7 bases. The junction had 18 bases not matched to a gene; V was cut back by 4 bases and J by 5 bases. Per the germline V gene, CDR1 is KGHDR and CDR2 is SFDVKD. The CDR3 has 18 amino acids. The CDR3 DNA reads TGTGCCACCAGTGAGACAACCGGGACAGCCGATTGTTGGACTGAAGCTTTCTTT. The encoded protein is CATSETTGTADCWTEAFF.

This chain uses TRBV6-1 with TRBJ1-1, with D hard to call. The CDR3 contains 16 residues. Trimming removed 7 bases at V and 1 base at J, with 19 bases between. Germline values: CDR1 MNHNS, CDR2 SASEGT. CDR3 nucleotide sequence: TGTGCCAGCACCCCAGACCAAAGCCTTTCGAACACTGAAGCTTTCTTT. Protein sequence: CASTPDQSLSNTEAFF.

CDR3 protein: CATSDPKRGQPGELFF. Here the CDR3 DNA reads TGTGCCACCAGTGACCCGAAGCGCGGACAACCCGGGGAGCTGTTTTTT. The V gene is TRBV24-1, the J gene TRBJ2-2; tentative D call: TRBD1 (5 bases). Germline-derived CDR1 and CDR2 are KGHDR and SFDVKD. V was cut by 4 bases and J by 6 bases, with 17 bases left in between. CDR3 size: 16 residues.

This clonotype appeared a single time. The J gene is TRBJ2-7, the V gene TRBV28; 11 bases line up with TRBD2. The CDR3 covers 15 residues. The germline gives CDR1 MDHEN, CDR2 SYDVKM. The V and J ends lost 6 bases and 3 bases, in that order; junction bases with no gene match: 7. CDR3 bases: TGTGCCAGCAGGCAGACCGGGACTAGCGGCTACGAGCAGTACTTC. Its protein is CASRQTGTSGYEQYF.

This clonotype has only one observation. This chain connects TRBV7-9 to TRBJ2-5; maybe TRBD1 (6 bases). V was shortened by 5 bases and J by 2 bases, with 18 bases between the two germline ends. In germline, CDR1 is SEHNR, CDR2 FQNEAQ (reference sequence). The CDR3 is 16 residues long. CDR3 sequence reads: CASSPGFGQGQETQYF. CDR3 sequence (DNA): TGTGCCAGCAGCCCAGGTTTCGGGCAGGGGCAAGAGACCCAGTACTTC.

This chain connects TRBV9 to TRBJ1-6; D perhaps matches TRBD1 (6 bases). The CDR3 totals 15 residues. Germline values: CDR1 SGDLS, CDR2 YYNGEE. V was cut by 3 bases and J by 10 bases, with 17 bases left in between. The CDR3 here is CASSEYREGRSPLHF. CDR3 coding DNA: TGTGCCAGCAGCGAATACAGGGAAGGGAGATCACCCCTCCACTTT.

The chain employs TRBV9 and TRBJ2-7, with D unresolved. The CDR3 is 14 amino acids. Germline V CDR1 and CDR2: SGDLS, YYNGEE. Trimming removed 4 bases at V and 4 bases at J, with 15 bases between. The CDR3 sequence is CASSPGGVGYEQYF. The CDR3 DNA is TGTGCCAGCAGCCCCGGTGGGGTTGGTTACGAGCAGTACTTC.

This CDR3 reads CASSLGRRGRGYTF. The CDR3, as DNA: TGTGCCAGCAGCTTAGGTCGCAGGGGACGTGGCTACACCTTC. The chain joins TRBV7-8 to TRBJ1-2, with D perhaps TRBD1 (6 bases). CDR3 size: 14 residues. Trimming removed 1 base from V and 7 bases from J, with 13 bases in between. Germline CDR1 reads SGHVS; CDR2 reads FQNEAQ.

J is TRBJ2-3 and V is TRBV27, with unresolved D. Germline V lookup: CDR1 MNHEY, CDR2 SMNVEV (reference sequence). CDR3 size: 12 residues. Trimming shortened V by 5 bases and J by 6 bases, and 9 bases separated the two germline ends. The CDR3 sequence is CASSPNADTQYF. In DNA, the CDR3 is TGTGCCAGCAGTCCTAACGCTGATACGCAGTATTTT.

V usage is TRBV7-2 and J usage is TRBJ2-1; the D gene is possibly TRBD2 (6 bases). The V and J ends lost 1 base and 3 bases respectively, with 13 bases between them. The CDR3 length is 16 residues. Germline CDR1 reads SGHTA; CDR2 reads FQGNSA. CDR3 residues: CASSLVSQGLYNEQFF. The CDR3 bases are TGTGCCAGCAGCTTAGTGTCTCAGGGACTCTACAATGAGCAGTTCTTC. Supplemented by reference TRBV7-2 and TRBJ2-1, the full variable domain reads GAGVSQSPSNKVTEKGKDVELRCDPISGHTALYWYRQSLGQGLEFLIYFQGNSAPDKSGLPSDRFSAERTGGSVSTLTIQRTQQEDSAVYLCASSLVSQGLYNEQFFGPGTRLTVL.

The count of this clonotype is one. The chain is built from TRBV30 and TRBJ2-1, with D uncertain. CDR3 length equals 12 residues. CDR1 and CDR2 (germline): GTSNPN, SVGIG (reference sequence). V gave up 6 bases and J gave up 3 bases, with 9 bases separating them. This chain's CDR3 is CACSPIYNEQFF. The CDR3 nucleotides are TGTGCCTGCAGCCCTATCTACAATGAGCAGTTCTTC.

The genes are TRBV2 and TRBJ2-3; 11 positions match TRBD2. The CDR3 sequence is 16 residues long. V shed 7 bases and J 2 bases; nucleotides not matched to a gene: 8. Looked up from germline, CDR1 is SNHLY and CDR2 is FYNNEI. The DNA for the CDR3 is TGTGCCAGCACCAGAGGACTAGCGGGTTCCACAGATACGCAGTATTTT. Residues: CASTRGLAGSTDTQYF.